The T cell receptor (beta chain) under discussion was sequenced for a study of identical twins. A single record per CDR3 protein comes from TCRdb applying MiXCR to the 5' RACE reads. The sample contains about 730,000 distinct CDR3 sequences, approximately 22% of which appear only once. CDR1 is SEHNR and CDR2 is FQNEAQ in the germline V gene (reference sequence). Trimming took 3 bases from V and 5 from J, leaving 13 bases between them. The CDR3 sequence is 15 residues long. This clonotype occurred a few times. The sample also formed part of further work on T cells expressing NK-cell markers. That work states: Repertoires of TCR beta were obtained from T cells sorted as CD3+CD56+NKG2C+, CD3+CD56+NKG2C- and CD3+CD56-NKG2C+.

The material sequenced was PBMCs. This sequence joins TRBV7-9 and TRBJ2-2, with D tentatively TRBD1 or TRBD2 (5 bases each). The clonotype comes from a woman between 18 and 29 years old in good health. In DNA, the CDR3 is TGTGCCAGCAGCTTGGGGGTCTCGGGAACCGGGGAGCTGTTTTTT. Its protein is CASSLGVSGTGELFF.